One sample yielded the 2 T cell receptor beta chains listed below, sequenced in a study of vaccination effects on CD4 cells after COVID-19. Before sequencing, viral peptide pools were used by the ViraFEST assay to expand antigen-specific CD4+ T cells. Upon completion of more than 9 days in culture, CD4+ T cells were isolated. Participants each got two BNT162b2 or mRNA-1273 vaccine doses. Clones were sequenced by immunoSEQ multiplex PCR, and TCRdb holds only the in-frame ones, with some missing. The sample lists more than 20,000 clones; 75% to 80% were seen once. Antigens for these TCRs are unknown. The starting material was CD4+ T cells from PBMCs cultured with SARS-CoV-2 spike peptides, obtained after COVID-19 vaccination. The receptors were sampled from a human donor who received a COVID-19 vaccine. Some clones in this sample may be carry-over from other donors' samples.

Here the CDR3 DNA reads TGTGCCAGCAGCCAAGATAGGAACAGCTGGAATTCACCCCTCCACTTT. Residues: CASSQDRNSWNSPLHF. V and J are TRBV4-2 and TRBJ1-6, with D uncertain. Germline V gene sequence: CDR1 LGHNA, CDR2 YNFKEQ. This CDR3 contains 16 residues. Trimming stripped 0 bases from V and 7 bases from J, with 13 bases between.

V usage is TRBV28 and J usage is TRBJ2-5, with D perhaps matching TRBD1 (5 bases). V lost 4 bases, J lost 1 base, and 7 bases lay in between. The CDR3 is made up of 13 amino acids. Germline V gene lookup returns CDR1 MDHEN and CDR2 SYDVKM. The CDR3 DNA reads TGTGCCAGCAGTTCGACAGTCCAAGAGACCCAGTACTTC. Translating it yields CASSSTVQETQYF.